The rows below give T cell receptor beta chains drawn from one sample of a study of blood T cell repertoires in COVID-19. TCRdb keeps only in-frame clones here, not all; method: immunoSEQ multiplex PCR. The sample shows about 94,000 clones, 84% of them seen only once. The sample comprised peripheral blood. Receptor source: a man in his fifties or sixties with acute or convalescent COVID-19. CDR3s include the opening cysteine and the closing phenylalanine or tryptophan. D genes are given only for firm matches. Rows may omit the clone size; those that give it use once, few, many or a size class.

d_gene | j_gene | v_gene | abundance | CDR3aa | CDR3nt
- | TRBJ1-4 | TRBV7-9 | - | CASSTLATNEKLFF | TGTGCCAGCAGCACTTTAGCAACTAATGAAAAACTGTTTTTT
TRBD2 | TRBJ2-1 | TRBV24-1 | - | CATSDPLAGGSSSYNEQFF | TGTGCCACCAGTGATCCACTAGCGGGGGGTTCGAGCTCCTACAATGAGCAGTTCTTC
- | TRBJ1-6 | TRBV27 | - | CASSLGGRLNSPLHF | TGTGCCAGCAGTCTGGGGGGTCGTTTAAATTCACCCCTCCACTTT
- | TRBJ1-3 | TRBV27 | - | CASRNKAGGNTIYF | TGTGCCAGCAGGAATAAGGCGGGTGGAAACACCATATATTTT
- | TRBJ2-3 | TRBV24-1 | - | CATSDGADTQYF | TGTGCCACCAGTGACGGGGCAGATACGCAGTATTTT
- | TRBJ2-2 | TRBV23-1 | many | CASRWAKNTGELFF | TGCGCCAGCAGGTGGGCCAAGAACACCGGGGAGCTGTTTTTT
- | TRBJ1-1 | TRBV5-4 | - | CASSSRTAEAFF | TGTGCCAGCAGCTCGAGGACAGCGGAAGCTTTCTTT
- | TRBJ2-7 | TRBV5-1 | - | CASSLAPGGYEQYF | TGCGCCAGCAGCTTGGCCCCCGGGGGCTACGAGCAGTACTTC
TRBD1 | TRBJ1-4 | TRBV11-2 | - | CASSLQGASEKLFF | TGTGCCAGCAGCTTACAGGGGGCGAGTGAAAAACTGTTTTTT
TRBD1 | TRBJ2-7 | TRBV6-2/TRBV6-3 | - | CASSYPSTGGVSYEQYF | TGTGCCAGCAGTTACCCGTCGACAGGGGGGGTTTCCTACGAGCAGTACTTC
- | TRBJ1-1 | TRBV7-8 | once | CASRPGRTNTEAFF | TGTGCCAGCAGACCAGGGCGGACGAACACTGAAGCTTTCTTT
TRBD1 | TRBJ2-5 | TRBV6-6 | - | CASSWIRGRETQYF | TGTGCCAGCAGTTGGATCAGGGGGCGAGAGACCCAGTACTTC
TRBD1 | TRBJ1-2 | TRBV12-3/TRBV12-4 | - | CASTSPDRVGYTF | TGTGCCAGCACCTCCCCGGACAGGGTCGGCTACACCTTC
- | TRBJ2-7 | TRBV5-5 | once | CASSFTGSEQYF | TGTGCCAGCAGCTTCACAGGGTCCGAGCAGTACTTC
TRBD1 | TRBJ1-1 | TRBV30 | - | CAWSKPGQLNTEAFF | TGTGCCTGGAGTAAACCGGGACAGCTGAACACTGAAGCTTTCTTT
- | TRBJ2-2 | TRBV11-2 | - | CASSLGRDGELFF | TGTGCCAGCAGCTTAGGGAGGGACGGGGAGCTGTTTTTT
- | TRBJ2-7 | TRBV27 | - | CASSPTEAYEQYF | TGTGCCAGCAGCCCGACAGAAGCGTACGAGCAGTACTTC
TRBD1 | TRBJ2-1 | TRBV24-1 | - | CATSEYRTGVNEQFF | TGTGCCACCAGTGAATATAGGACAGGGGTAAATGAGCAGTTCTTC
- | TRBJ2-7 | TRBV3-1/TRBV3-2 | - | CASSPDSFTYEQYF | TGTGCCAGCAGCCCGGACAGCTTCACCTACGAGCAGTACTTC
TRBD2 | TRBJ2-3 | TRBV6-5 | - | CASTRLAGSTDTQYF | TGTGCCAGCACTCGACTAGCGGGGAGCACAGATACGCAGTATTTT
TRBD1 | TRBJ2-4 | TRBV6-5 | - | CASTWTGGPKNIQYF | TGTGCCAGCACGTGGACAGGGGGCCCCAAAAACATTCAGTACTTC
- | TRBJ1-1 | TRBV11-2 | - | CASSLVSTEAFF | TGTGCCAGCAGCTTAGTCAGCACTGAAGCTTTCTTT
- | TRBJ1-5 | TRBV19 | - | CASSALGSSNQPQHF | TGTGCCAGTAGCGCTCTCGGGAGTAGCAATCAGCCCCAGCATTTT
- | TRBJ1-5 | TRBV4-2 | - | CASSPGTRANQPQHF | TGTGCCAGCAGCCCTGGGACAAGGGCCAATCAGCCCCAGCATTTT
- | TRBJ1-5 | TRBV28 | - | CASSTAWGRAAQPQHF | TGTGCCAGCAGCACCGCCTGGGGCAGGGCGGCTCAGCCCCAGCATTTT
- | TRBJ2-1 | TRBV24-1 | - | CATSDRTVNEQFF | TGTGCCACCAGTGACCGGACAGTCAATGAGCAGTTCTTC
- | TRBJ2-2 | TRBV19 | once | CASSARTATGELFF | TGTGCCAGTAGTGCCAGGACAGCAACCGGGGAGCTGTTTTTT
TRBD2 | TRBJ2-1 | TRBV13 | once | CASSVGTSGVNEQFF | TGTGCCAGCAGCGTCGGGACTAGCGGGGTTAATGAGCAGTTCTTC
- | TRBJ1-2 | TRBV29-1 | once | CSVETAEVSYGYTF | TGCAGCGTTGAAACAGCCGAAGTGTCGTATGGCTACACCTTC
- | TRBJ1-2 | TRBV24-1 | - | CATRSRTDRDGYTF | TGTGCCACCAGAAGTCGAACCGACCGGGATGGCTACACCTTC
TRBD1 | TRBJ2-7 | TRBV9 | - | CASSVGGTDELDYEQYF | TGTGCCAGCAGCGTAGGAGGGACAGATGAATTAGACTACGAGCAGTACTTC
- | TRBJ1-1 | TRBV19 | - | CASSTWKGDTEAFF | TGTGCCAGTAGTACTTGGAAAGGAGACACTGAAGCTTTCTTT
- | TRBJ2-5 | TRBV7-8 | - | CASNRETQYF | TGTGCCAGCAATAGAGAGACCCAGTACTTC
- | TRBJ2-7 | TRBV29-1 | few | CSVRQAYEQYF | TGCAGCGTTAGACAGGCCTACGAGCAGTACTTC
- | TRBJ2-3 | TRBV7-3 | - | CASSLIGGNTDTQYF | TGTGCCAGCAGCTTAATCGGCGGGAACACAGATACGCAGTATTTT
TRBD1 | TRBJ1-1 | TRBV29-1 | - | CSVEGTGSGNTEAFF | TGCAGCGTTGAGGGGACAGGGTCGGGAAACACTGAAGCTTTCTTT
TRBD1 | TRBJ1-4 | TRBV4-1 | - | CASSQVGTGEGNEKLFF | TGCGCCAGCAGCCAAGTCGGGACAGGGGAGGGTAATGAAAAACTGTTTTTT
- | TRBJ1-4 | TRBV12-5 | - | CASGDRLMGEKLFF | TGTGCTAGTGGGGACAGATTGATGGGAGAAAAACTGTTTTTT
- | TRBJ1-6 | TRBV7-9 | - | CASSLAGARSPLHF | TGTGCCAGCAGCTTAGCAGGGGCGCGTTCACCCCTCCACTTT
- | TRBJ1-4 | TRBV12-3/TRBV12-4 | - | CASSLREKLFF | TGTGCCAGCAGTTTGAGAGAAAAACTGTTTTTT
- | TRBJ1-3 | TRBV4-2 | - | CASSQLTGPLWKHHIF | TGTGCCAGCAGCCAGTTGACAGGCCCCCTCTGGAAACACCATATATTT
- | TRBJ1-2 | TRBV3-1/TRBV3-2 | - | CASSSRLLYGYTF | TGTGCCAGCAGCTCCCGACTCCTTTATGGCTACACCTTC
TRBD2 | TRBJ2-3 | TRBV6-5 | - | CASSSLLAGGTHGQYF | TGTGCCAGCAGTTCCCTACTCGCGGGGGGGACCCATGGGCAGTATTTT